Presented here are 27 T cell receptor beta chains from one specimen sequenced in a study of blood T cells in healthy people across ages. For the second PCR, which ran for 7 to 11 cycles, a sample-barcoded 5' primer and a J-beta primer mix were used. TCRdb re-analysed the 5' RACE reads in MiXCR, keeping a single row per CDR3 protein. The top ten hold more than 8.5% of the sample, which has roughly 800,000 distinct CDR3 sequences, roughly 25% seen once. The same data also went into a second study, on T cells of mothers and their children.

The source material was blood. All receptors derive from a boy aged 5-17 years in good health.

This clonotype was observed a few times. This chain joins TRBV6-5 and TRBJ1-2; tentative D call: TRBD1 (5 bases). CDR1 MNHEY and CDR2 SVGAGI come from the germline V gene. The V and J ends lost 0 bases and 8 bases respectively, with 10 bases between them. This CDR3 contains 13 residues. The chain's CDR3 is CASSYSAGMGYTF. In DNA form, the CDR3 reads TGTGCCAGCAGTTACTCTGCAGGGATGGGCTACACCTTC.

With respect to this clonotype: One end of the junction does not line up with germline, which may come from a read error. This chain joins TRBV5-1 and TRBJ2-6, with D possibly matching TRBD1 (5 bases). The CDR3 length is 15 residues. Germline assignment: CDR1 SGHRS and CDR2 YFSETQ. For the CDR3, the DNA is TGCGCCAGCAGCTCTACAGGAACTGGGGCCAACATCCTGACTTTC. Protein: CASSSTGTGANILTF.

This clonotype was detected only a few times. The chain recombines TRBV5-6 with TRBJ2-5, with 7 positions matching TRBD1. After removal of 1 base from V and 5 bases from J, the junction contained 5 bases not matched to a gene. This CDR3 is built from 14 residues. Germline values: CDR1 SGHDT, CDR2 YYEEEE. CDR3 nucleotide sequence: TGTGCCAGCAGCTTGTACAGGGGCGGTGAGACCCAGTACTTC. Translated, it gives CASSLYRGGETQYF.

In this sample, this clonotype turned up a few times. The chain uses TRBV25-1 and TRBJ1-4; D gene ambiguous. The CDR3 length is 15 residues. CDR1 and CDR2 from the germline V gene are MGHDK and SYGVNS. Trimming removed 4 bases from V and 0 bases from J, with 9 bases in between. DNA of the CDR3: TGTGCCAGCAGTGCCTTAATAGCAACTAATGAAAAACTGTTTTTT. This encodes CASSALIATNEKLFF.

This clonotype was seen more than once but under ten times. The chain couples TRBV27 to TRBJ2-5; no firm D call. The J call may be mistaken, given a closer DNA end match to TRBJ2-1. Germline V gene data show CDR1 as MNHEY and CDR2 as SMNVEV (reference sequence). The CDR3 consists of 13 residues. The CDR3 sequence: CASSLLGLDEQFF. CDR3 coding DNA: TGTGCCAGCAGTTTATTAGGTTTGGATGAGCAGTTCTTC.

This clonotype has only a few counts. The chain uses TRBV29-1 and TRBJ2-3, with no clear D. V lost 2 bases, J lost 5 bases, and 5 bases lay in between. Germline CDR1 and CDR2: SQVTM and ANQGSEA. The CDR3 sequence is 11 residues long. This CDR3 is CSVETKDTQYF. Here the CDR3 DNA reads TGCAGCGTTGAAACTAAAGATACGCAGTATTTT.

This clonotype came up a few times. V is TRBV4-1 and J is TRBJ1-4; possibly TRBD1 for D (5 bases). Trimming removed 4 bases from V and 4 bases from J, with 10 bases in between. Germline loops: CDR1 MGHRA, CDR2 YSYEKL. CDR3 length: 14 amino acids. The CDR3 DNA reads as TGCGCCAGCAGCCCCGACAGCTATAATGAAAAACTGTTTTTT. Amino acids: CASSPDSYNEKLFF.

The J gene is TRBJ2-7, the V gene TRBV29-1; the D gene is possibly TRBD1 (5 bases). V lost 4 bases and J lost 3, with 13 bases in between. Germline CDR1 reads SQVTM; CDR2 reads ANQGSEA. The CDR3 length is 13 residues. For the CDR3, the DNA is TGCAGCGTTGTTCATCCGACAGACTACGAGCAGTACTTC. Translated, it gives CSVVHPTDYEQYF.

This chain connects TRBV12-3 or TRBV12-4 to TRBJ2-1; D unclear. The CDR3 totals 12 residues. Trimming pared 5 bases from V and 4 bases from J, leaving 6 bases between. CDR3 in amino acids: CASSNQYNEQFF. The CDR3 DNA reads as TGTGCCAGCAGTAATCAGTACAATGAGCAGTTCTTC.

The chain employs TRBV5-6 and TRBJ2-3, with 12 bases matching TRBD2. The germline gives CDR1 SGHDT, CDR2 YYEEEE. V lost 1 base, J lost 4 bases, and 4 bases stayed unmatched. This CDR3 has 16 residues. The CDR3, as DNA: TGTGCCAGCAGCTTGCGGTCTAGCGGGAGGGCAGATACGCAGTATTTT. Translated, it gives CASSLRSSGRADTQYF.

The chain is built from TRBV5-6 and TRBJ2-3; tentative D call: TRBD2 (6 bases). Germline values: CDR1 SGHDT, CDR2 YYEEEE. The V end was cut by 4 bases, the J end by 1 base, with 13 bases between. The CDR3 is made up of 15 amino acids. CDR3: CASSPSPGGTDTQYF. The CDR3 nucleotides are TGTGCCAGCAGCCCCTCCCCGGGAGGCACAGATACGCAGTATTTT.

This clonotype was seen a handful of times. The chain recombines TRBV5-6 with TRBJ1-1; D not resolved. Germline CDR1 SGHDT, CDR2 YYEEEE. Trimming took off 2 bases at V and 1 base at J, with 6 bases between the two ends. The length of the CDR3 is 13 residues. This CDR3 is CASSFLQNTEAFF. CDR3 DNA sequence: TGTGCCAGCAGCTTTTTACAGAACACTGAAGCTTTCTTT.

The rearrangement links TRBV27 to TRBJ2-7; TRBD1 aligns across 7 bases. The CDR3 is made up of 14 amino acids. V lost 8 bases to trimming and J lost 0 bases; unmatched junction nucleotides: 7. Germline V gene data show CDR1 as MNHEY and CDR2 as SMNVEV (reference sequence). The chain's CDR3 is CASGKGAFSYEQYF. The CDR3 region has the DNA TGTGCCAGCGGGAAGGGGGCGTTCTCCTACGAGCAGTACTTC.

The table lists this clonotype with a few counts. This sequence joins TRBV12-3 or TRBV12-4 and TRBJ1-2; D unresolved. This CDR3 is built from 15 residues. Trimming took off 5 bases at V and 2 bases at J, with 15 bases between the two ends. The CDR3 coding sequence is TGTGCCAGCAGTCATCCGGGAGCCGAGAACTATGGCTACACCTTC. Protein product: CASSHPGAENYGYTF.

V usage is TRBV20-1 and J usage is TRBJ2-3; perhaps TRBD2 as D (6 bases). This CDR3 is 17 amino acids long. The germline CDR1 and CDR2 sequences are DFQATT and SNEGSKA (reference sequence). V lost 5 bases, J lost 5 bases, and 26 bases lay in between. The CDR3 loop reads CSAQTGRDLPRVDTQYF. As DNA, the CDR3 is TGCAGTGCTCAAACTGGGCGGGACCTACCGAGGGTAGATACGCAGTATTTT.

Only a few counts were recorded for this clonotype. The chain couples TRBV20-1 to TRBJ1-2; possible D gene TRBD1, 6 bases. Germline CDR1 reads DFQATT; CDR2 reads SNEGSKA (reference sequence). The CDR3 length is 13 residues. Between the trimmed V and J ends, which lost 0 bases and 4 bases, there was a span of 9 bases. The CDR3 DNA is TGCAGTGCTAGAGAGGGGGCGAGCTATGGCTACACCTTC. This gives the protein CSAREGASYGYTF.

This clonotype was picked up a small number of times. The chain carries TRBV29-1 and TRBJ2-5; D assignment may be TRBD1 or TRBD2 (5 bases each). The ends were cut back, 6 bases at V and 5 bases at J, with 16 bases in the middle. CDR1 is SQVTM and CDR2 is ANQGSEA in the germline V gene. The length of the CDR3 is 13 residues. The CDR3 DNA follows: TGCAGCGTCCAGCTGGGGACCACTGAGACCCAGTACTTC. Protein product: CSVQLGTTETQYF. Combining the CDR3 with reference TRBV29-1 and TRBJ2-5 gives the whole variable domain SAVISQKPSRDICQRGTSLTIQCQVDSQVTMMFWYRQQPGQSLTLIATANQGSEATYESGFVIDKFPISRPNLTFSTLTVSNMSPEDSSIYLCSVQLGTTETQYFGPGTRLLVL.

This clonotype was observed a few times. The chain has TRBV4-3 and TRBJ2-3; weak D call: TRBD2 (6 bases). Trimming removed 5 bases from V and 4 bases from J, with 13 bases in between. This CDR3 is built from 14 residues. Germline values: CDR1 LGHNA, CDR2 YSLEER. DNA of the CDR3: TGCGCCAGCAGCGACCGGGGGTTCCCAGATACGCAGTATTTT. Protein: CASSDRGFPDTQYF.

This clonotype turned up a few times. The genes are TRBV10-3 and TRBJ2-1; 8 bases map to TRBD2. V lost 2 bases, J lost 2 bases, and 11 bases stayed unmatched. This CDR3 has 18 amino acids. Per germline, CDR1 ENHRY and CDR2 SYGVKD. CDR3 amino acids: CAISETWVAGITYNEQFF. The CDR3 DNA follows: TGTGCCATCAGTGAGACATGGGTAGCGGGGATAACCTACAATGAGCAGTTCTTC.

This clonotype was recorded a few times. The J gene is TRBJ2-5, the V gene TRBV7-2, with D perhaps TRBD1 (6 bases). Germline CDR1 SGHTA, CDR2 FQGNSA. Trimming cost V 8 bases and J 0 bases, with 10 bases left between them. This CDR3 spans 13 amino acids. CDR3 loop: CASARGNQETQYF. DNA for the CDR3: TGTGCCAGCGCCAGGGGAAACCAAGAGACCCAGTACTTC. Variable domain in full (rest from reference TRBV7-2 and TRBJ2-5): GAGVSQSPSNKVTEKGKDVELRCDPISGHTALYWYRQSLGQGLEFLIYFQGNSAPDKSGLPSDRFSAERTGGSVSTLTIQRTQQEDSAVYLCASARGNQETQYFGPGTRLLVL.

This sequence joins TRBV28 and TRBJ1-1; 7 nucleotides agree with TRBD1. Germline CDR1 reads MDHEN; CDR2 reads SYDVKM. The CDR3 has 14 amino acids. J was trimmed by 0 bases and V by 6 bases; bases with no gene match: 4. CDR3 nucleotide sequence: TGTGCCAGCAGGCAACAGGGGTTGAACACTGAAGCTTTCTTT. This translates into CASRQQGLNTEAFF.

V gene TRBV5-1 combines with J gene TRBJ2-1, with 9 bases that match TRBD1. The CDR3 is 13 amino acids. Trimming cost V 3 bases and J 7 bases; bases outside gene matches: 2. Germline-derived CDR1 and CDR2 are SGHRS and YFSETQ. CDR3 bases: TGCGCCAGCAGCTACAGGGGGCAGAATGAGCAGTTCTTC. Translated: CASSYRGQNEQFF.

This clonotype has just a few counts. The rearrangement links TRBV6-1 to TRBJ2-3; TRBD1 aligns across 9 bases. V lost 6 bases to trimming and J lost 3 bases; unmatched junction nucleotides: 16. The germline gives CDR1 MNHNS, CDR2 SASEGT. The CDR3 consists of 18 residues. For the CDR3, the DNA is TGTGCCAGCAGACCCAACAACCCTTACAGGGGGCGTACAGATACGCAGTATTTT. This sequence encodes CASRPNNPYRGRTDTQYF.

The table lists this clonotype with many counts. The chain joins TRBV11-2 to TRBJ2-5; maybe TRBD2 (6 bases). Trimming removed 6 bases at V and 9 bases at J, with 8 bases between. CDR1 is SGHAT, CDR2 FQNNGV, per germline. This CDR3 spans 10 amino acids. Here the CDR3 reads CASRPGAQYF. DNA for the CDR3: TGTGCCAGCAGGCCGGGGGCCCAGTACTTC. The variable domain in full, completed from reference TRBV11-2 and TRBJ2-5, reads EAGVAQSPRYKIIEKRQSVAFWCNPISGHATLYWYQQILGQGPKLLIQFQNNGVVDDSQLPKDRFSAERLKGVDSTLKIQPAKLEDSAVYLCASRPGAQYFGPGTRLLVL.

The rearrangement uses TRBV20-1 and TRBJ2-1; perhaps D is TRBD1 or TRBD2 (5 bases each). Trimming removed 4 bases from V and 0 bases from J, with 13 bases in between. The germline CDR1 and CDR2 sequences are DFQATT and SNEGSKA (reference sequence). This CDR3 comprises 15 residues. This CDR3 is CSAKGTTSSYNEQFF. CDR3 DNA sequence: TGCAGTGCTAAAGGGACGACGAGCTCCTACAATGAGCAGTTCTTC.

The chain carries TRBV7-9 and TRBJ1-1, with unresolved D. CDR1 SEHNR and CDR2 FQNEAQ come from the germline V gene (reference sequence). Trimming left V 1 base short and J 0 bases short, with 9 bases between. This CDR3 is 15 amino acids long. For the CDR3, the DNA is TGTGCCAGCAGCTTAGGCAGAAGTATGAACACTGAAGCTTTCTTT. It codes for CASSLGRSMNTEAFF.

This clonotype was recorded a few times. The V and J genes are TRBV9 and TRBJ2-5, with 9 bases lining up with TRBD2. The germline V gene has CDR1 SGDLS and CDR2 YYNGEE. The CDR3 contains 17 residues. V gave up 0 bases and J gave up 2 bases; unmatched junction bases: 8. The CDR3 DNA follows: TGTGCCAGCAGCGTAGGTGCTACTAGCGGGCCTCAAGAGACCCAGTACTTC. Its translation is CASSVGATSGPQETQYF.